Below, one TCR beta chain is given with its context. Its antigen is unknown. The data belong to a study of T cells in Graves' hyperthyroidism and ophthalmopathy. Whole-study results and caveats: A 13 V-J model separated ophthalmopathy from stable hyperthyroidism. Most clonotypes expanded in thyroid above 0.001 were likewise present in blood.

The V gene lost 2 bases and the J gene lost 2 bases, with 13 bases spanning the gap. Germline CDR1 is SGHDN and CDR2 is FVKESK. The CDR3 totals 15 residues. Using RNA transcripts as the source, TCR beta CDR3 regions were amplified. Researchers ran a first-round RT-PCR on the TCR CDR3 using the HTBI primer set. TCRdb reprocessed the multiplex PCR reads via MiXCR and lists one record per CDR3 protein. Of 500,000 to 550,000 distinct CDR3 sequences listed, less than 20% are singletons. This chain links TRBV14 with TRBJ2-7; the D gene could be TRBD1 or TRBD2 (5 bases each). The clonotype was recovered from a man aged 35 to 55 with Graves' ophthalmopathy. Input material: blood. CDR3 residues: CASSQWGLGPYEQYF. Here the CDR3 DNA reads TGTGCCAGCAGCCAATGGGGGTTAGGCCCCTACGAGCAGTACTTC.